The rows below give T cell receptor beta chains drawn from one sample of a study of blood T cell repertoires in COVID-19. Libraries were prepared by immunoSEQ multiplex PCR; TCRdb keeps only in-frame clonotypes and omits some of them. The table has 95,000 to 150,000 clones, almost 90% seen once. Sequencing input: peripheral blood. The receptors come from a woman in her sixties with COVID-19, enrolled during active disease. CDR3s include the opening cysteine and the closing phenylalanine or tryptophan. A D gene is named only where the DNA matches it firmly. A clone size is listed for some rows: how often the clone was seen (once, few, many), or a class if it is expanded.

J: TRBJ1-1
D: NA
V: TRBV11-2
size: NA
DNA: TGTGCCAGCAGCTTAGTAGAACAGCCCATTGAAGCTTTCTTT
CDR3: CASSLVEQPIEAFF

J: TRBJ2-7
D: NA
V: TRBV15
size: NA
DNA: TGTGCCACCAGCAGAGGGGGGCCTCAACAGCAGTACTTC
CDR3: CATSRGGPQQQYF

J: TRBJ1-3
D: NA
V: TRBV21-1
size: NA
DNA: TGTGCCAGCAGCACCTGGGACATTGGAAACACCATATATTTT
CDR3: CASSTWDIGNTIYF

J: TRBJ2-1
D: NA
V: TRBV11-3
size: NA
DNA: TGTGCCAGCAGCTTAGGCTGGGCTGAGCAGTTCTTC
CDR3: CASSLGWAEQFF

J: TRBJ1-1
D: TRBD1
V: TRBV5-4
size: NA
DNA: TGTGCTTGTAAGGGGGCTAGCACTGAAGCTTTCTTT
CDR3: CACKGASTEAFF

J: TRBJ2-2
D: TRBD1
V: TRBV7-2
size: NA
DNA: TGTGCCAGCAGCTCCAGGGGGCAAAGGGACACCGGGGAGCTGTTTTTT
CDR3: CASSSRGQRDTGELFF

J: TRBJ2-1
D: NA
V: TRBV5-8
size: NA
DNA: TGTGCCAGCAGTCGTACCCCCGGGTCCTACAATGAGCAGTTCTTC
CDR3: CASSRTPGSYNEQFF

J: TRBJ2-5
D: TRBD1
V: TRBV7-2
size: NA
DNA: TGTGCCAGCAGTCGCGACAGGGTAGGGGAGACCCAGTACTTC
CDR3: CASSRDRVGETQYF

J: TRBJ1-1
D: NA
V: TRBV5-1
size: NA
DNA: TGCGCCAGCAGCGATCGAAGCAGGGGCACTGAAGCTTTCTTT
CDR3: CASSDRSRGTEAFF

J: TRBJ1-2
D: NA
V: TRBV19
size: NA
DNA: TGTGCCAGTAGAGGGGGGGGCTATGGCTACACCTTC
CDR3: CASRGGGYGYTF

J: TRBJ1-2
D: NA
V: TRBV7-9
size: NA
DNA: TGTGCCAGCAGCCCCATCTCGAGGCACTATGGCTACACCTTC
CDR3: CASSPISRHYGYTF

J: TRBJ1-1
D: NA
V: TRBV9
size: NA
DNA: TGTGCCAGCAGCGGAGGGGGAAACACTGAAGCTTTCTTT
CDR3: CASSGGGNTEAFF

J: TRBJ1-2
D: NA
V: TRBV10-3
size: NA
DNA: TGTGCCATCAGTGGCTCAGGGGCCGATAGGGTGGGCTACACCTTC
CDR3: CAISGSGADRVGYTF

J: TRBJ1-2
D: TRBD1
V: TRBV11-2
size: once
DNA: TGTGCCAGCAGCTTAGGGGTCCGACAGGGGGTCGTCAGGGGCTACACCTTC
CDR3: CASSLGVRQGVVRGYTF

J: TRBJ1-5
D: NA
V: TRBV15
size: NA
DNA: TGTGCCACCAGAACGGGGAGTAATAGCAATCAGCCCCAGCATTTT
CDR3: CATRTGSNSNQPQHF

J: TRBJ1-1
D: NA
V: TRBV27
size: once
DNA: TGTGCCAGCAGTTTATCGGGCAGGGTCTCGCTTAACTTGGCTTTCTTT
CDR3: CASSLSGRVSLNLAFF

J: TRBJ2-7
D: TRBD1
V: TRBV2
size: NA
DNA: TGTGCCAGCAGTGAGGTGGGACAGGGGATGGACGAGCAGTACTTC
CDR3: CASSEVGQGMDEQYF

J: TRBJ2-1
D: TRBD2
V: TRBV28
size: once
DNA: TGTGCCAGCACCACAGGCCTAGCGGGTAATGAGCAGTTCTTC
CDR3: CASTTGLAGNEQFF

J: TRBJ1-2
D: NA
V: TRBV6-5
size: NA
DNA: TGTGCCAGCAGTTACTCGAGAGGGGAGGGCTATGGCTACACCTTC
CDR3: CASSYSRGEGYGYTF

J: TRBJ1-4
D: TRBD1
V: TRBV30
size: NA
DNA: TGTGCCTGGGGACAGGGGAGAGAAAAACTGTTTTTT
CDR3: CAWGQGREKLFF

J: TRBJ1-1
D: NA
V: TRBV6-5
size: NA
DNA: TGTGCCAGCAGTCACCGGGGGGTTAACACTGAAGCTTTCTTT
CDR3: CASSHRGVNTEAFF

J: TRBJ1-3
D: TRBD1
V: TRBV9
size: NA
DNA: TGTGCCAGCAGCGTAGGACAGGGGGTTTCTGGAAACACCATATATTTT
CDR3: CASSVGQGVSGNTIYF

J: TRBJ2-5
D: NA
V: TRBV6-5
size: NA
DNA: TGTGCCAGCAGTTACCGTCCGGGTTCCCAAGAGACCCAGTACTTC
CDR3: CASSYRPGSQETQYF

J: TRBJ2-7
D: NA
V: TRBV27
size: NA
DNA: TGTGCCAGCAGACTTAGAGGGAGAGCCTACGAGCAGTACTTC
CDR3: CASRLRGRAYEQYF

J: TRBJ1-4
D: TRBD1
V: TRBV2
size: NA
DNA: TGTGCCAGCAGTGTTCAGGGGGTAGACGAAAAACTGTTTTTT
CDR3: CASSVQGVDEKLFF

J: TRBJ2-1
D: NA
V: TRBV9
size: NA
DNA: TGTGCCAGCAGCGCCCCAAGGTCCCAGCGTGAGCAGTTCTTC
CDR3: CASSAPRSQREQFF

J: TRBJ2-1
D: NA
V: TRBV7-9
size: NA
DNA: TGTGCCAGCAGCTTAGGAGACAGGACCTACAATGAGCAGTTCTTC
CDR3: CASSLGDRTYNEQFF

J: TRBJ1-1
D: NA
V: TRBV7-2
size: NA
DNA: TGTGCCAGCAGCTTAGTGGGAGGAGGCACTGAAGCTTTCTTT
CDR3: CASSLVGGGTEAFF

J: TRBJ2-7
D: NA
V: TRBV6-6
size: NA
DNA: TGTGCCAGCAGTTACGTTTTGGACACTAACTCCTACGAGCAGTACTTC
CDR3: CASSYVLDTNSYEQYF

J: TRBJ2-5
D: TRBD2
V: TRBV9
size: NA
DNA: TGTGCCAGCAGCCCCGGAGGTAGCGGGGGGGTTGAGACCCAGTACTTC
CDR3: CASSPGGSGGVETQYF

J: TRBJ1-1
D: NA
V: TRBV7-9
size: NA
DNA: TGTGCCAGCAGCCAAAGAGGTGACGCTGAAGCTTTCTTT
CDR3: CASSQRGDAEAFF

J: TRBJ1-1
D: NA
V: TRBV10-3
size: NA
DNA: TGTGCCGCGACCCCGTCCGGGAAATGGACTGAAGCTTTCTTT
CDR3: CAATPSGKWTEAFF

J: TRBJ1-1
D: TRBD1
V: TRBV19
size: NA
DNA: TGTGCCAGCCAAAAAGCAGGGGGTCAGAACACTGAAGCTTTCTTT
CDR3: CASQKAGGQNTEAFF

J: TRBJ2-7
D: NA
V: TRBV5-6
size: NA
DNA: TGTGCCAGCAGCTCACAGGGATACTTCCTCCCTTCCTACGAGCAGTACTTC
CDR3: CASSSQGYFLPSYEQYF

J: TRBJ2-5
D: NA
V: TRBV25-1
size: NA
DNA: TGTGCCAGCAGCCCGTACCAAGAGACCCAGTACTTC
CDR3: CASSPYQETQYF

J: TRBJ1-1
D: TRBD1
V: TRBV10-3
size: NA
DNA: TGTGCCATCAGAGCCGGGACAGGTTTATTCGGGACTGAAGCTTTCTTT
CDR3: CAIRAGTGLFGTEAFF

J: TRBJ1-1
D: NA
V: TRBV19
size: NA
DNA: TGTGCCAGTACCCCAGAGGGGGGGACTGAAGCTTTCTTT
CDR3: CASTPEGGTEAFF

J: TRBJ1-1
D: TRBD1
V: TRBV14
size: NA
DNA: TGTGCCAGCAGCCAAACAGGGGGAATGAACACTGAAGCTTTCTTT
CDR3: CASSQTGGMNTEAFF

J: TRBJ2-1
D: NA
V: TRBV5-1
size: NA
DNA: TGCGCCAGCAGCTTCGAAACTTACAATGAGCAGTTCTTC
CDR3: CASSFETYNEQFF

J: TRBJ1-1
D: NA
V: TRBV5-5
size: NA
DNA: TGTGCCAGCAGCCCCCATGGTGGGGCTAACAGGAACACTGAAGCTTTCTTT
CDR3: CASSPHGGANRNTEAFF

J: TRBJ2-3
D: NA
V: TRBV19
size: NA
DNA: TGTGCCAGTAGTATATCGGCAGGGATTTCGGATACGCAGTATTTT
CDR3: CASSISAGISDTQYF

J: TRBJ2-7
D: TRBD2
V: TRBV7-3
size: NA
DNA: TGTGCCAGCAGCCCACGGGGGGGTGCGGACTACGAGCAGTACTTC
CDR3: CASSPRGGADYEQYF

J: TRBJ1-5
D: TRBD1
V: TRBV2
size: few
DNA: TGTGCCAGCAGTGATACAGGGGCCCATCAGCCCCAGCATTTT
CDR3: CASSDTGAHQPQHF

J: TRBJ2-3
D: TRBD1
V: TRBV19
size: NA
DNA: TGTGCCAGTACCATACAGGGGGGCGTAGCAGATACGCAGTATTTT
CDR3: CASTIQGGVADTQYF

J: TRBJ1-4
D: NA
V: TRBV4-2
size: NA
DNA: TGTGCCAGCAGCCAAGTATCTCCCCGCAGGAACCGAGGGGAAAAACTGTTTTTT
CDR3: CASSQVSPRRNRGEKLFF

J: TRBJ2-5
D: NA
V: TRBV6-5
size: NA
DNA: TGTGCCAGCAGTCTCCCGGGACTTCCTCAAGAGACCCAGTACTTC
CDR3: CASSLPGLPQETQYF

J: TRBJ1-2
D: NA
V: TRBV6-1
size: NA
DNA: TGTGCCAGCAGTGACACAGGGCCTTATGGCTACACCTTC
CDR3: CASSDTGPYGYTF

J: TRBJ1-1
D: NA
V: TRBV6-5
size: NA
DNA: TGTGCCAGCAGTCGCGACACTGAAGCTTTCTTT
CDR3: CASSRDTEAFF

J: TRBJ1-1
D: TRBD1
V: TRBV5-4
size: NA
DNA: TGTGCCAGCAGCTTGCGGACAGGGCCGAACACTGAAGCTTTCTTT
CDR3: CASSLRTGPNTEAFF

J: TRBJ2-7
D: TRBD1
V: TRBV7-2
size: few
DNA: TGTGCCAGCAGCGGGCTACAGGGGGCGTACTACGAGCAGTACTTC
CDR3: CASSGLQGAYYEQYF

J: TRBJ1-6
D: NA
V: TRBV7-8
size: NA
DNA: TGTGCCAGCAGCTTAGCCCAGGGAGGCTCACCCCTCCACTTT
CDR3: CASSLAQGGSPLHF

J: TRBJ1-1
D: NA
V: TRBV5-4
size: NA
DNA: TGTGCCAGCAGCTTGTGGCAGGGCCTTACCCGGACTGAAGCTTTCTTT
CDR3: CASSLWQGLTRTEAFF

J: TRBJ2-5
D: TRBD2
V: TRBV7-2
size: NA
DNA: TGTGCCATCCAAAAGCCGGGACTAGCAGCCGGTAAAGAGACCCAGTACTTC
CDR3: CAIQKPGLAAGKETQYF

J: TRBJ2-1
D: NA
V: TRBV27
size: NA
DNA: TGTGCCAGCAGCCTGCGGGGTGAGCAGTTCTTC
CDR3: CASSLRGEQFF

J: TRBJ2-5
D: NA
V: TRBV6-6
size: NA
DNA: TGTGCCAGCAGTTACCATGACTACTTACAAGAGACCCAGTACTTC
CDR3: CASSYHDYLQETQYF

J: TRBJ1-2
D: NA
V: TRBV19
size: NA
DNA: TGTGCCAGTAGTTCCTCACAGGGCGGCTACACCTTC
CDR3: CASSSSQGGYTF

J: TRBJ1-5
D: NA
V: TRBV30
size: NA
DNA: TGTGCCTGGAGTTCCGCGGGCTCTAGCAATCAGCCCCAGCATTTT
CDR3: CAWSSAGSSNQPQHF

J: TRBJ1-2
D: TRBD1
V: TRBV29-1
size: NA
DNA: TGCAGCGTACTGGGCCGGACAGGCGATAACTATGGCTACACCTTC
CDR3: CSVLGRTGDNYGYTF

J: TRBJ1-5
D: TRBD1
V: TRBV19
size: NA
DNA: TGTGCCAGTAGATTACAGGGGAATCAGCCCCAGCATTTT
CDR3: CASRLQGNQPQHF

J: TRBJ1-1
D: TRBD1
V: TRBV27
size: NA
DNA: TGTGCCAGCAGCAGGGGACAGGGGAGCACTGAAGCTTTCTTT
CDR3: CASSRGQGSTEAFF